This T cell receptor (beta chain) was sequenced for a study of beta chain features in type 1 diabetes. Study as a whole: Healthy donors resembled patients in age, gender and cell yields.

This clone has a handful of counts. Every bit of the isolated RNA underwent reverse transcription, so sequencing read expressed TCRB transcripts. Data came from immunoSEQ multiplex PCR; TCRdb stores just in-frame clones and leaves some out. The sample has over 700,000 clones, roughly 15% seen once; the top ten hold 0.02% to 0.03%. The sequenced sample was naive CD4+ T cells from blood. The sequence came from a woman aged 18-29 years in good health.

The CDR3 DNA sequence: TGTGCCAGCAGTTTTGGTGTAAGGGGACACCCCTACGAGCAGTACTTC. Translated, it gives CASSFGVRGHPYEQYF. The chain has TRBV28 and TRBJ2-7, with D perhaps TRBD1 (6 bases). The germline V gene encodes CDR1 MDHEN and CDR2 SYDVKM. There are 16 residues in the CDR3. The V end lost 3 bases, the J end lost 2 bases, and 17 bases lay between the germline ends.